This paragraph reports one TCR beta chain. The sample comes from a study of cytomegalovirus exposure and HLA in healthy donors. The CDR3 runs to 15 residues. Germline V gene data show CDR1 as SGHAT and CDR2 as FQNNGV. Between the trimmed V and J ends, which lost 1 base and 3 bases, there was a span of 9 bases. PCR was performed using 60 Vbeta and 13 Jbeta primers. Sequencing was performed with immunoSEQ multiplex PCR; in TCRdb, only in-frame clones are kept and a portion is missing. This table has roughly 200,000 clones, more than 75% appearing once. The clonotype comes from a man younger than 40 in good health and CMV-seronegative. The J gene is TRBJ1-4, the V gene TRBV11-2, with unresolved D. The specimen sequenced was PBMCs. The CDR3 DNA reads TGTGCCAGCAGCTTAGGCGGGGTGGCTAATGAAAAACTGTTTTTT. Protein sequence: CASSLGGVANEKLFF.